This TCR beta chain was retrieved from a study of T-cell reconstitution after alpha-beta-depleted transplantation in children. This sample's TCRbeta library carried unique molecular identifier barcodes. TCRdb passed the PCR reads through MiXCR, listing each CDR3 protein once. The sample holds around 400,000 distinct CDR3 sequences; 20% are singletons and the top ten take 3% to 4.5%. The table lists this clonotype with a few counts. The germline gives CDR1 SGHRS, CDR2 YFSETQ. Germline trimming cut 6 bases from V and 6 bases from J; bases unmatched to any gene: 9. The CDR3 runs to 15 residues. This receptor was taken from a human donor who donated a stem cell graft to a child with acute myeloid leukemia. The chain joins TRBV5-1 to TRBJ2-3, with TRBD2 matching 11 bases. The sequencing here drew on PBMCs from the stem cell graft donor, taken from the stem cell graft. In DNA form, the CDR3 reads TGCGCCAGCATCACCGGGACTAGCGGTGCGGATACGCAGTATTTT. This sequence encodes CASITGTSGADTQYF.